This T cell receptor (beta chain) originates from a study of shared clonotypes between healthy human individuals. The CDR3 extends over 15 amino acids. Trimming removed 6 bases from V and 5 bases from J, with 17 bases in between. Germline V gene data show CDR1 as MNHEY and CDR2 as SVGAGI. Notes on this clone: Its antigen remains unknown.

Study-wide results and caveats: The study found about 5.1% of naive CD4 clonotypes shared across a few donors. The sampled material consisted only of blood, and tissue repertoires are likely to differ. What naive subsets generally showed was a larger estimated richness than memory subsets showed.

Original handling: ImmunoSEQ output lacked quality scores and full-length reads, limiting matched filtering. This table comes from immunoSEQ multiplex PCR, and its TCRdb copy is limited to in-frame clones, with some not included. For V, J and clone size, that table is used; D and trimming come from the DNA. Here the sample spans 2,100,000 or so clones, approximately 96% being singletons. This sequence originates from a man younger than 30 in good health. The V gene is TRBV6-5, the J gene TRBJ2-1, with D unclear. Sequences were obtained from naive CD4+ T cells sorted from blood. Subset in this sample: CD45RA+ positively selected. CDR3: CASSPLGSVDNEQFF. The DNA for the CDR3 is TGTGCCAGCAGCCCTCTGGGGTCCGTCGACAATGAGCAGTTCTTC.